These 10 T cell receptor beta chains came from one sample sequenced in a study of cytomegalovirus exposure and HLA in healthy donors. 13 Jbeta primers and 60 Vbeta primers were used for the PCR. The assay was immunoSEQ multiplex PCR, and TCRdb's table has in-frame clones only and misses some. The profile shows about 130,000 clones, 60% to 85% of them singletons. The material sequenced was PBMCs. Every receptor here comes from a young man in good health and CMV-seronegative.

The chain is built from TRBV7-9 and TRBJ1-5; tentatively, D is TRBD1 (6 bases). Germline CDR1 is SEHNR and CDR2 is FQNEAQ (reference sequence). The CDR3 contains 18 residues. The V end was cut by 4 bases, the J end by 0 bases, with 19 bases between. The CDR3 here is CASSSTLGQTDSNQPQHF. The CDR3 coding sequence is TGTGCCAGCAGCTCCACTTTAGGACAGACCGATAGCAATCAGCCCCAGCATTTT.

This clone was observed a handful of times. The chain uses TRBV13 and TRBJ2-2; TRBD2 agrees at 8 bases. This CDR3 is 18 amino acids long. The ends lost 1 base at V and 0 bases at J; junction bases unmatched: 7. Germline CDR1 reads PRHDT; CDR2 reads FYEKMQ (reference sequence). The CDR3 loop is CASSLVIAGTTNTGELFF. CDR3 sequence (DNA): TGTGCCAGCAGCTTAGTCATAGCGGGGACAACGAACACCGGGGAGCTGTTTTTT.

The gene calls are TRBV7-9 and TRBJ2-5; D might be TRBD1 (6 bases). Trimming took 4 bases from V and 2 from J, leaving 11 bases between them. The CDR3 has 14 residues. CDR1 is SEHNR, CDR2 FQNEAQ, per germline (reference sequence). This CDR3 is CASSWGTNQETQYF. The CDR3 DNA is TGTGCCAGCAGCTGGGGGACAAATCAAGAGACCCAGTACTTC.

The CDR3 reads CASSLDVGGPKTQYF. The CDR3 DNA follows: TGCGCCAGCAGCTTGGATGTAGGAGGGCCGAAGACCCAGTACTTC. This rearrangement joins TRBV5-1 to TRBJ2-5, with D possibly being TRBD2 (6 bases). V dropped 0 bases and J dropped 6 bases, with 15 bases sitting between them. This CDR3 comprises 15 residues. Germline V gives CDR1 SGHRS, CDR2 YFSETQ.

This clone was detected only a few times. This chain joins TRBV4-1 and TRBJ2-1; no firm D call. Between the trimmed V and J ends, which lost 3 bases and 3 bases, there was a span of 15 bases. Per germline, CDR1 MGHRA and CDR2 YSYEKL. The CDR3 is 16 residues long. DNA of the CDR3: TGCGCCAGCAGCCAGACCTTGGATAGCAGCTACAATGAGCAGTTCTTC. Translating it yields CASSQTLDSSYNEQFF.

This clone was counted a single time. J is TRBJ1-1 and V is TRBV27; TRBD1 matches 9 bases. V dropped 6 bases and J dropped 2; count of bases not matched to a gene: 7. The CDR3 length is 15 residues. CDR1 MNHEY and CDR2 SMNVEV come from the germline V gene (reference sequence). The CDR3 nucleotides are TGTGCCAGCAGCCCCGGGACAGGGATAAACACTGAAGCTTTCTTT. It codes for CASSPGTGINTEAFF.

This chain joins TRBV7-2 and TRBJ1-1, with D unclear. This CDR3 has 13 residues. Germline CDR1 reads SGHTA; CDR2 reads FQGNSA. Trimming took off 6 bases at V and 0 bases at J, with 8 bases between the two ends. Here the CDR3 DNA reads TGTGCCAGCAGGCGCGGGTTGAACACTGAAGCTTTCTTT. This gives the protein CASRRGLNTEAFF.

The CDR3 DNA follows: TGTGCCAGCTCAGGTACGGGACTAGCGGGGGCCAATGAGCAGTTCTTC. Translating it yields CASSGTGLAGANEQFF. The chain joins TRBV18 to TRBJ2-1, with TRBD2 identical over 14 bases. With 5 bases clipped from V and 6 bases from J, the junction kept 6 bases outside the gene matches. The CDR3 sequence is 16 residues long. Per germline, CDR1 KGHSH and CDR2 LQKENI.

This chain links TRBV5-6 with TRBJ1-4; no definite D call. Germline lookup yields CDR1 SGHDT and CDR2 YYEEEE. V shed 0 bases and J shed 5 bases, with 17 bases lying between them. The CDR3 has 17 residues. The CDR3 protein is CASSLGPVPGWNEKLFF. CDR3 DNA sequence: TGTGCCAGCAGCTTGGGGCCGGTCCCAGGCTGGAATGAAAAACTGTTTTTT.

To note about this clone: The same CDR3 arises from other DNA sequences in this sample as well. The V call is TRBV7-2, the J call TRBJ2-7, with 11 bases aligning to TRBD2. Per the germline V gene, CDR1 is SGHTA and CDR2 is FQGNSA. The CDR3 totals 15 residues. The junction had 9 bases not matched to a gene; V was cut back by 4 bases and J by 7 bases. The CDR3 nucleotides are TGTGCCAGCAGCTCAGAACTAGCGGGGGCGGGGGAGCAGTACTTC. It yields the protein CASSSELAGAGEQYF.